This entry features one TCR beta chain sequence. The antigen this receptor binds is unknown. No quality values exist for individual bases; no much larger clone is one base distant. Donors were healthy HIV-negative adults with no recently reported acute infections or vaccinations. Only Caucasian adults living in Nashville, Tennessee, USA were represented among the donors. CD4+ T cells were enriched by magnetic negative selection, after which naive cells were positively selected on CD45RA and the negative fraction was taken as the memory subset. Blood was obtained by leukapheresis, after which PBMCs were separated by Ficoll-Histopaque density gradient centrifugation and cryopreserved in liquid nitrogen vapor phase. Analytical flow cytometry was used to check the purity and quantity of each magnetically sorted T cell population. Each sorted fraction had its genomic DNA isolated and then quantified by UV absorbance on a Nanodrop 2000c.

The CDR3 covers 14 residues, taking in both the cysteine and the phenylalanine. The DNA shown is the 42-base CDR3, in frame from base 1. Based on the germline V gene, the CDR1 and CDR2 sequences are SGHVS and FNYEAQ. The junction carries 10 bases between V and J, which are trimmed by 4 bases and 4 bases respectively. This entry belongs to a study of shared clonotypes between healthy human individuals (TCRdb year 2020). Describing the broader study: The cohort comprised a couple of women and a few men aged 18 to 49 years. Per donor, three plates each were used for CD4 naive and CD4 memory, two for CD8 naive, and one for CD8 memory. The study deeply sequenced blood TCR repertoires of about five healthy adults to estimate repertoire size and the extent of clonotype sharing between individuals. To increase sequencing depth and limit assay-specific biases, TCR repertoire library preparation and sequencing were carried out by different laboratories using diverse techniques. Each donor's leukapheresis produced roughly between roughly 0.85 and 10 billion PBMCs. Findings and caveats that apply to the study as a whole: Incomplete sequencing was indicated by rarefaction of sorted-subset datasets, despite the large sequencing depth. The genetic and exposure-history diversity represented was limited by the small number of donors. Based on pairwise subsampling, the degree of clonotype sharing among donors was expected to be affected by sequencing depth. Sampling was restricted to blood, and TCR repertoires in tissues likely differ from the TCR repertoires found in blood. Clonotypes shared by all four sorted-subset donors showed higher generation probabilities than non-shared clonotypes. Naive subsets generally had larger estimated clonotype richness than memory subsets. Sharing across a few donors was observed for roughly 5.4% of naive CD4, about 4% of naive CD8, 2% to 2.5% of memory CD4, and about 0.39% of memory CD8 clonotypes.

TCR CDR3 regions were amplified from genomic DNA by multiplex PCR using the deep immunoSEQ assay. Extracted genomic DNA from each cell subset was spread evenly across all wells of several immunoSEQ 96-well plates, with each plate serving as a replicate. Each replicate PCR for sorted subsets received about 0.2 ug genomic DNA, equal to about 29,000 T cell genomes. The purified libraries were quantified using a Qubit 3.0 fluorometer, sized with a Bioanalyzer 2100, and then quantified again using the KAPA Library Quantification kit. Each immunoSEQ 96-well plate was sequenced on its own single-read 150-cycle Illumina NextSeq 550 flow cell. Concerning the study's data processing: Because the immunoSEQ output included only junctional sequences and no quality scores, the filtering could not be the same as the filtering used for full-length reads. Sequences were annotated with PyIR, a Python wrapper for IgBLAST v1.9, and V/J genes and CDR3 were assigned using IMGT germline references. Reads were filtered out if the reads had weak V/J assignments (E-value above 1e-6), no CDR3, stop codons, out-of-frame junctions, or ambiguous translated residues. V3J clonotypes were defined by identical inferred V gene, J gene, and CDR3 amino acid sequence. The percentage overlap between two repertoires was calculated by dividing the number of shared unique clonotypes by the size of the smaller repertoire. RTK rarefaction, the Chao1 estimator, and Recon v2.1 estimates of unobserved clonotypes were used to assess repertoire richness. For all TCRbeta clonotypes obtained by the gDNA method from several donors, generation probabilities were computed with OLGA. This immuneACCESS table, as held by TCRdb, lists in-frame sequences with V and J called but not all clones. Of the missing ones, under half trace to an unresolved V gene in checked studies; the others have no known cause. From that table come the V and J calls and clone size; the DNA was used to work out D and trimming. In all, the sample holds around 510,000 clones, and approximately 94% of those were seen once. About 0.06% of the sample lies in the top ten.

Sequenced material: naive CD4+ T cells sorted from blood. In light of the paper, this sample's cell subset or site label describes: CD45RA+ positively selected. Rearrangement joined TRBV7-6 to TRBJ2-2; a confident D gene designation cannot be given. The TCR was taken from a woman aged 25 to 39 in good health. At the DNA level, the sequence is TGTGCCAGCAGCTCCCGGGCCCCCACCGGGGAGCTGTTTTTT. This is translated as CASSSRAPTGELFF.